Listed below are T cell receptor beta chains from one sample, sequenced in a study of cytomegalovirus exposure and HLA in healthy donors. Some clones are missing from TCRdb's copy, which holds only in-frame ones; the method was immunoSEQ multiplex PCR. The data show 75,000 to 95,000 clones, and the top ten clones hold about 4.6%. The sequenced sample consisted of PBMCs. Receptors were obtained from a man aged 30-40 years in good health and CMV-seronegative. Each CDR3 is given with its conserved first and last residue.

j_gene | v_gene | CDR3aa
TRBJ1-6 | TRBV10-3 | CAISAGLGDSPLHF
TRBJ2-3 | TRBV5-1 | CASSLVASGNTDTQYF
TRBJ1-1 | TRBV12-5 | CASGHPGQGVRTEAFF
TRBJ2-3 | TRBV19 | CASSAGGRVTQYF
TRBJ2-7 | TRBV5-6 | CASSSLQGGYEQYF
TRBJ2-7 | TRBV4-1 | CASSQVAGVGAYEQYF
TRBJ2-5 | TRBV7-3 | CASSPGVRETQYF
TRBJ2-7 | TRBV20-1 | CSGQERYEQYF
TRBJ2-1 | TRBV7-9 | CASSVRQGAYNEQFF
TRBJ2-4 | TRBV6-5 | CASSYSAGGRDIQYF
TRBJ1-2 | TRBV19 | CARQGPANYGYTF
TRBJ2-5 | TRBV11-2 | CASSLSGRRETQYF
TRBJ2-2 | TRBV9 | CASSVVVGGTGELFF
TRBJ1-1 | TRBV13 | CASSFGTGLNTEAFF
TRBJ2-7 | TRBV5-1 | CASSLESGTAYF
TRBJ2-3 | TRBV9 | CASSANWASGHTDTQYF
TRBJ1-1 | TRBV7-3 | CASSLNERAFF
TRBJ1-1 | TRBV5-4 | CASSRIARGRNTEAFF
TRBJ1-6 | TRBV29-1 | CSVVSNSSYNSPLHF
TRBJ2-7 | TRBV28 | CASSLGQGLYEQYF
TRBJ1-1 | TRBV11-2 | CASSLWIGDTEAFF
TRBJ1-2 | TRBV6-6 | CASRPQGSNYGYTF
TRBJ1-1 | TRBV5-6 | CASKGWETEAFF
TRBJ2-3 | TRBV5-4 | CASSRPGQSDTQYF
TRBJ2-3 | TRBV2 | CASSETGITDTQYF
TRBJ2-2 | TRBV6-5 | CATRWRTGNTGELFF
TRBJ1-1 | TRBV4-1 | CASSQGVGHRNTEAFF
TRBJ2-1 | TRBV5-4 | CASSFGGGSYNEQFF
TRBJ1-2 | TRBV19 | CASSIEAGNGYTF
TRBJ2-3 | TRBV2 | CASSFPTGADTQYF
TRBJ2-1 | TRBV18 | CASSIIGPQGDTEQFF
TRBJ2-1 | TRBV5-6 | CASSLRAQGIRNEQFF
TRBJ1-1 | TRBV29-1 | CSVLGTGGVGTEAFF
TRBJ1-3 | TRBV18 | CASSPRVDSSGNTIYF
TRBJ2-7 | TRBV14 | CASSPLGVDSYEQYF
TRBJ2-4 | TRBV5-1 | CASSGGGSGEGIQYF
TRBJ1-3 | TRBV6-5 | CASRSSGNTIYF
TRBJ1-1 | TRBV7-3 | CASSSGQGTEAFF
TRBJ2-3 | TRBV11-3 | CASSLEASTDTQYF
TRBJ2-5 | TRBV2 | CASSDVHWQETQYF
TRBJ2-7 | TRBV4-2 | CASSQGLVSYEQYF